This TCR beta chain was sequenced in a study of CD8+CD57+ T cells in acquired aplastic anemia. About the research overall: Sorted CD4+ and CD8+ cells gave a mean 3.2 ug DNA, range roughly 0.19 to 30 ug. Healthy CD8+ samples averaged roughly 12 million reads.

Overall study results and limits: CD8+ Simpson's diversity in patients was not significantly different from that in controls. Patients and controls shared roughly 31 CD8+ CDR3 sequences, highly expressed in patients.

This clonotype was seen repeatedly, ten times or more. What it binds is not known. Genomic DNA constituted the template upon which TCR beta VDJ and CDR3 profiling was performed. TCRdb reprocessed the reads with MiXCR, giving one entry per CDR3 protein. The repertoire holds 200,000 to 250,000 distinct CDR3 sequences, with 30% to 40% as singletons. Germline-derived CDR1 and CDR2 are SQVTM and ANQGSEA. The CDR3 is 13 amino acids. V lost 4 bases, J lost 6 bases, and 6 bases stayed unmatched. The V gene is TRBV29-1, the J gene TRBJ2-3, with 8 bases that match TRBD2. The sequenced sample consisted of sorted CD4+, CD8+, or CD8+CD57+ T cells (not recorded which) from PBMCs. This receptor was taken from a human donor in good health, serving as a control. The CDR3 DNA reads TGCAGCGTTGGATGGATAGCGGGGGATACGCAGTATTTT. It specifies CSVGWIAGDTQYF.